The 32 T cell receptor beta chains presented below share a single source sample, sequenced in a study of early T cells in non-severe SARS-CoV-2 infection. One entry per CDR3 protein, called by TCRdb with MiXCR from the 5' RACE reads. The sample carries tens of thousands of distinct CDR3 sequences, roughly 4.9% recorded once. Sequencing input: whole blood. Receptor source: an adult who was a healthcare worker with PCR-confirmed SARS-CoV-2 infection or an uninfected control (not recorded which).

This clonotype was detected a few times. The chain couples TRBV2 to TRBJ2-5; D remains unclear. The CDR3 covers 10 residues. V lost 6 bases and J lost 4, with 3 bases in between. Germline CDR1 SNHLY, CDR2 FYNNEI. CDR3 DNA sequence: TGTGCCAGCAGAGTAGAGACCCAGTACTTC. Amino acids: CASRVETQYF.

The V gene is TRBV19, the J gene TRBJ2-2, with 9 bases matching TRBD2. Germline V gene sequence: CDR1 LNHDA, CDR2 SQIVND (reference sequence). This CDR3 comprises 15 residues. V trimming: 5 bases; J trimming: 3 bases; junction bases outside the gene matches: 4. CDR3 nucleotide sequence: TGTGCCAGTAGTGCGACTAGCGGTTACACCGGGGAGCTGTTTTTT. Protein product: CASSATSGYTGELFF. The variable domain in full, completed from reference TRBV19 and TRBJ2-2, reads DGGITQSPKYLFRKEGQNVTLSCEQNLNHDAMYWYRQDPGQGLRLIYYSQIVNDFQKGDIAEGYSVSREKKESFPLTVTSAQKNPTAFYLCASSATSGYTGELFFGEGSRLTVL.

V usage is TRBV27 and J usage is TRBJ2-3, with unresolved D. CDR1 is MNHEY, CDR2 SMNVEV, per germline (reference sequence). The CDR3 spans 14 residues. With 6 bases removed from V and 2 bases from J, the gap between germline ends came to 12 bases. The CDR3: CASSFVSATDTQYF. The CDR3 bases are TGTGCCAGCAGCTTTGTCTCTGCCACAGATACGCAGTATTTT.

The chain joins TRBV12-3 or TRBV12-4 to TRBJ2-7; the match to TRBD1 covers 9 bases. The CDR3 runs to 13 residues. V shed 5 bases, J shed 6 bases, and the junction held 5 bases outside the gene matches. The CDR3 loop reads CASSVRQGGEQYF. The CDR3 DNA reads TGTGCCAGCAGTGTCAGACAGGGGGGCGAGCAGTACTTC.

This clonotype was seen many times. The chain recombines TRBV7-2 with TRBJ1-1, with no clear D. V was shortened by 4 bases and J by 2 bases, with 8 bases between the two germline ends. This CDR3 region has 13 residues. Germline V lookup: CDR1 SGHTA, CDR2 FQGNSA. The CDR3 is CASSSGTNTEAFF. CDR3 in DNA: TGTGCCAGCAGCTCCGGAACAAACACTGAAGCTTTCTTT.

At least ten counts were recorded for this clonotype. The CDR3 loop is CASSPPSEETQYF. CDR3 DNA: TGTGCCAGCTCACCACCCAGTGAAGAGACCCAGTACTTC. V usage is TRBV18 and J usage is TRBJ2-5; D unclear. The germline V gene encodes CDR1 KGHSH and CDR2 LQKENI. CDR3 length equals 13 residues. V was clipped by 0 bases and J by 3 bases, with 5 bases between them.

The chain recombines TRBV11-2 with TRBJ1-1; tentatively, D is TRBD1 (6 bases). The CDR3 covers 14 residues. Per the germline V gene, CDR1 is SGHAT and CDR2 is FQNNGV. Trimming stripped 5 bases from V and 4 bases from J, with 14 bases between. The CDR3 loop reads CASSLQGRSTEAFF. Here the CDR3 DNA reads TGTGCCAGCAGCCTACAGGGTCGGAGCACTGAAGCTTTCTTT.

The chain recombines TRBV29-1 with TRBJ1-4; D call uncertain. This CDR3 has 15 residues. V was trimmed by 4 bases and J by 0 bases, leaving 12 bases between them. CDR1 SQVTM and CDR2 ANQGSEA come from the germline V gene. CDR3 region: CSVVGDGATNEKLFF. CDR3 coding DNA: TGCAGCGTTGTGGGAGATGGGGCAACTAATGAAAAACTGTTTTTT.

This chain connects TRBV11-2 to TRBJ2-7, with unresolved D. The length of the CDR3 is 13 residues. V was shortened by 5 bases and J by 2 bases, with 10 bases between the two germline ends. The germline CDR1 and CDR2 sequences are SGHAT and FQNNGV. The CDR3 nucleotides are TGTGCCAGCAGCCCGACTCTAACCTACGAGCAGTACTTC. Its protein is CASSPTLTYEQYF.

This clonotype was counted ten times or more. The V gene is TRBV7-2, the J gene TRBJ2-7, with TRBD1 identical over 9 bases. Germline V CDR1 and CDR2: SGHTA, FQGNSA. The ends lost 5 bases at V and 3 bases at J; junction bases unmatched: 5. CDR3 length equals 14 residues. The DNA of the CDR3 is TGTGCCAGCAGCCAGGGACAGGGCTTCTACGAGCAGTACTTC. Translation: CASSQGQGFYEQYF. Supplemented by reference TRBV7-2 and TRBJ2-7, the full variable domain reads GAGVSQSPSNKVTEKGKDVELRCDPISGHTALYWYRQSLGQGLEFLIYFQGNSAPDKSGLPSDRFSAERTGGSVSTLTIQRTQQEDSAVYLCASSQGQGFYEQYFGPGTRLTVT.

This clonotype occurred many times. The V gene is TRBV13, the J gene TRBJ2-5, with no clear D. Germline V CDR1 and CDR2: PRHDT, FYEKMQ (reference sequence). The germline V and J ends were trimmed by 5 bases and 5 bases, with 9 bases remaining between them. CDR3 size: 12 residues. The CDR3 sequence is CASSPRRETQYF. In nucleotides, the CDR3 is TGTGCCAGCAGCCCGCGGCGGGAGACCCAGTACTTC.

The CDR3 nucleotides read TGTGCCAGCAGCCCAAGGACCACCACAGATACGCAGTATTTT. This sequence encodes CASSPRTTTDTQYF. The chain links TRBV4-2 to TRBJ2-3; unclear D gene. From germline, CDR1 is LGHNA and CDR2 YNFKEQ. Trimming took 4 bases from V and 2 from J, leaving 10 bases between them. This CDR3 is 14 amino acids long.

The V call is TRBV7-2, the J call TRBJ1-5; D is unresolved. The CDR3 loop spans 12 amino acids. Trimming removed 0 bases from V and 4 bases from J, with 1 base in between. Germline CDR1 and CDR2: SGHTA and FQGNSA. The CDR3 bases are TGTGCCAGCAGCTTAGCGAATCAGCCCCAGCATTTT. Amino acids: CASSLANQPQHF.

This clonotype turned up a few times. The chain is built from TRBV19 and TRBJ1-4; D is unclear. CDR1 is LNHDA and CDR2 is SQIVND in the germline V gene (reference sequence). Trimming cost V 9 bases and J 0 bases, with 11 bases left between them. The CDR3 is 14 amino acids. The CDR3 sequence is CARPREATNEKLFF. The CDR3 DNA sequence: TGTGCCAGACCCCGCGAAGCAACTAATGAAAAACTGTTTTTT.

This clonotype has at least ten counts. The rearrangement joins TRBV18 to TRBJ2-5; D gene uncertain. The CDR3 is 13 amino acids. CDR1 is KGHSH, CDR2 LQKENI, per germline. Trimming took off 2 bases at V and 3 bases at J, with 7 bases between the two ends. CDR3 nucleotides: TGTGCCAGCTCACCAAGCTCCAAAGAGACCCAGTACTTC. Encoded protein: CASSPSSKETQYF.

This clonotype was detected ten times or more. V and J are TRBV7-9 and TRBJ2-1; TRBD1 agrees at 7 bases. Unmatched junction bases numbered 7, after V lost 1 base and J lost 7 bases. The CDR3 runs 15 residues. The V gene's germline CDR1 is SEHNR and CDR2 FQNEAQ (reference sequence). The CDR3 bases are TGTGCCAGCAGCTTAGGTGGGACAGTTGGAAATGAGCAGTTCTTC. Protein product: CASSLGGTVGNEQFF.

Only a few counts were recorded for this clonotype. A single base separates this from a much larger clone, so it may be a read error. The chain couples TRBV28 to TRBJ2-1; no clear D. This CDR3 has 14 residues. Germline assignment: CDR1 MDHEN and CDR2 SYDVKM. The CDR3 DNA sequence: TGTGCCAGCAGTTATGAGAGCTCCCACAATGAGCAGTTCTTC. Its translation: CASSYESSHNEQFF.

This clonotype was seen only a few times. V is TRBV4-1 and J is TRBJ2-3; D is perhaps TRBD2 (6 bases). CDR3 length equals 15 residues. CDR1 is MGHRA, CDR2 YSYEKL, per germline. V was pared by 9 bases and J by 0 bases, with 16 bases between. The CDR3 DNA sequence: TGCGCCAGTAAAATTAGCGGACCTAGCACAGATACGCAGTATTTT. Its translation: CASKISGPSTDTQYF.

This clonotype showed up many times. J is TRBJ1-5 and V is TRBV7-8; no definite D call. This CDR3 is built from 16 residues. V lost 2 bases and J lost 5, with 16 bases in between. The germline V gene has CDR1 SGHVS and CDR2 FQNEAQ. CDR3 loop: CASSLLGATTDQPQHF. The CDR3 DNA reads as TGTGCCAGCAGCTTATTGGGCGCCACAACAGATCAGCCCCAGCATTTT.

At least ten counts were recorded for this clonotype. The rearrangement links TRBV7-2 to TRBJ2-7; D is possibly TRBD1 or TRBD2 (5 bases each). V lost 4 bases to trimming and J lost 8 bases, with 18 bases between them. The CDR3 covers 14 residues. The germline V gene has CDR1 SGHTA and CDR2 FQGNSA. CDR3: CASSYGTGTGKQYF. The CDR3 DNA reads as TGTGCCAGCAGCTATGGGACGGGCACTGGCAAGCAGTACTTC.

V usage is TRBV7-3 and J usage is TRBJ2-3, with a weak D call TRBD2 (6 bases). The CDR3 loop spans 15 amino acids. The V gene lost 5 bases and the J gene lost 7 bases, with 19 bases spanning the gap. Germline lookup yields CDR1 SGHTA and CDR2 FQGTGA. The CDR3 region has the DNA TGTGCCAGCAGCAAAGGACCGCGGGATAGTAATACGCAGTATTTT. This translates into CASSKGPRDSNTQYF.

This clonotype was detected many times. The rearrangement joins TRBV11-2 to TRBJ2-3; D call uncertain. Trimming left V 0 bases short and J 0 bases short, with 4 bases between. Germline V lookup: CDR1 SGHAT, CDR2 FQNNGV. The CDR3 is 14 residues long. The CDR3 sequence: CASSLDYSTDTQYF. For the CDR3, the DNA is TGTGCCAGCAGCTTAGACTACAGCACAGATACGCAGTATTTT. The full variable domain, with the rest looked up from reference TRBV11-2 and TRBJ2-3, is EAGVAQSPRYKIIEKRQSVAFWCNPISGHATLYWYQQILGQGPKLLIQFQNNGVVDDSQLPKDRFSAERLKGVDSTLKIQPAKLEDSAVYLCASSLDYSTDTQYFGPGTRLTVL.

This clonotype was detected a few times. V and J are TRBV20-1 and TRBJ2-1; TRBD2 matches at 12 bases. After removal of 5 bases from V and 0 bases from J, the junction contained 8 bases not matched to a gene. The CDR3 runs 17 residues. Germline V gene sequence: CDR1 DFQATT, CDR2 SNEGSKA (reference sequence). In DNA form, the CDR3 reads TGCAGTGCTGTGGGACTAGCGGGCAAGATCTCCTACAATGAGCAGTTCTTC. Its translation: CSAVGLAGKISYNEQFF.

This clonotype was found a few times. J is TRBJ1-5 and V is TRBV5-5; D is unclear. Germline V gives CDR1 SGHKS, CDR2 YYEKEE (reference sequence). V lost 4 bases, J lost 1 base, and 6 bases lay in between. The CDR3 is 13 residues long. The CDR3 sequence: CASSQDSNQPQHF. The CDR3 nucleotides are TGTGCCAGCAGCCAAGACAGCAATCAGCCCCAGCATTTT.

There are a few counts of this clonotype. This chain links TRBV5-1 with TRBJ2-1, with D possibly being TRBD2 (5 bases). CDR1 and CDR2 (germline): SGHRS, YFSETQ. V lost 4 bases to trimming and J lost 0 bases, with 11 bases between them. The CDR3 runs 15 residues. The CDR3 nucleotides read TGCGCCAGCAGCCCGGAGGTGGCCTCCTACAATGAGCAGTTCTTC. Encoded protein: CASSPEVASYNEQFF.

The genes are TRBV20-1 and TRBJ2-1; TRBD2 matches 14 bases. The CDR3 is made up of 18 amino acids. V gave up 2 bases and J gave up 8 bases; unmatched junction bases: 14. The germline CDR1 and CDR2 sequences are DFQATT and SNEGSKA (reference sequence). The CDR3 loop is CSARPPGLAGVWRDEQFF. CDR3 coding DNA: TGCAGTGCTAGACCACCGGGACTAGCGGGAGTGTGGCGCGATGAGCAGTTCTTC.

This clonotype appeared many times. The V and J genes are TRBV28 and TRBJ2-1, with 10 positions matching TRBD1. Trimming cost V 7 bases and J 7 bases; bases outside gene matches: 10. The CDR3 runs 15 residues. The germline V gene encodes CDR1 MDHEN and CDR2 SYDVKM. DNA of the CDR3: TGTGCCAGCACCACCTGGACAGGGGGGACTAATGAGCAGTTCTTC. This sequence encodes CASTTWTGGTNEQFF. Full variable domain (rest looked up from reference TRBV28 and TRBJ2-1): DVKVTQSSRYLVKRTGEKVFLECVQDMDHENMFWYRQDPGLGLRLIYFSYDVKMKEKGDIPEGYSVSREKKERFSLILESASTNQTSMYLCASTTWTGGTNEQFFGPGTRLTVL.

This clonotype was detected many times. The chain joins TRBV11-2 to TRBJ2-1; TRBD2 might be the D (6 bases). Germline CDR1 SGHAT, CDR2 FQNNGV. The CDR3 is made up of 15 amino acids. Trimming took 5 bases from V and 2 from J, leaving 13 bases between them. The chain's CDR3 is CASSPEGRAYNEQFF. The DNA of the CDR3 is TGTGCCAGCAGCCCGGAGGGCCGGGCCTACAATGAGCAGTTCTTC.

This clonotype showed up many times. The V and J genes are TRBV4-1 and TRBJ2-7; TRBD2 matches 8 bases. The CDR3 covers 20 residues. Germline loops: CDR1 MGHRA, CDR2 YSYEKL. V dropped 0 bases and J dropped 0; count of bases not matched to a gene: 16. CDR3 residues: CASSQDLLLAGLRPSYEQYF. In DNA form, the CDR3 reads TGCGCCAGCAGCCAAGATCTTCTGCTAGCGGGTCTCCGCCCCTCCTACGAGCAGTACTTC.

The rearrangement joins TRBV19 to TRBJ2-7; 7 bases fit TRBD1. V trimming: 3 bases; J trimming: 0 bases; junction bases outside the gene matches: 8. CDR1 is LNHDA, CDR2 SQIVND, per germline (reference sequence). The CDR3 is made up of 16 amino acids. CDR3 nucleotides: TGTGCCAGTAGTATCGAAATGTGGGACAGCTCCTACGAGCAGTACTTC. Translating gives CASSIEMWDSSYEQYF. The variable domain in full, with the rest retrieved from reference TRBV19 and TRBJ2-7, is DGGITQSPKYLFRKEGQNVTLSCEQNLNHDAMYWYRQDPGQGLRLIYYSQIVNDFQKGDIAEGYSVSREKKESFPLTVTSAQKNPTAFYLCASSIEMWDSSYEQYFGPGTRLTVT.

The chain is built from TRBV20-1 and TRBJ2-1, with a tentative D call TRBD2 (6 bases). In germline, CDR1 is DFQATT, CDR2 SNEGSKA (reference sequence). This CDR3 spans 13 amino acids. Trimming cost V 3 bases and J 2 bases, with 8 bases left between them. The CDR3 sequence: CSASGRTYNEQFF. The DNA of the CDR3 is TGCAGTGCTAGCGGGAGAACCTACAATGAGCAGTTCTTC.

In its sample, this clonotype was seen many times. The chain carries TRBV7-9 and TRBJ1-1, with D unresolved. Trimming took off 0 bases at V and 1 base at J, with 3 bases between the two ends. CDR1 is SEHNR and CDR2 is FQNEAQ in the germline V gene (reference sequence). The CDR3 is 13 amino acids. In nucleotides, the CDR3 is TGTGCCAGCAGCTTAGCGGGGAACACTGAAGCTTTCTTT. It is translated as CASSLAGNTEAFF.